Sequencing of this T cell receptor beta chain was carried out in a study of chemoradiotherapy in HPV16-positive cancers. Study-wide points: In HPV16-positive patients, HPV-responsive T-cell expansion tracked better recurrence-free survival. Functional assays defining HPV-specific T cells used only a couple of HPV16-positive patients. During treatment, candidate HPV-specific clones and E7-related motifs expanded in tumor.

CDR1 is ENHRY and CDR2 is SYGVKD in the germline V gene. CDR3 length: 15 residues. V was pared by 5 bases and J by 0 bases, with 8 bases between. A word on this clone: The target antigen is unknown.

The repertoire was sequenced with immunoSEQ multiplex PCR; TCRdb's copy has only in-frame clones and lacks some. The data contain roughly 28,000 clones, approximately 90% of them singletons. Sequencing was performed on blood, taken from a patient who underwent chemoradiotherapy. The receptor's source is a human donor with HPV-associated anogenital cancer. The V gene is TRBV10-3, the J gene TRBJ2-6; D is undetermined. CDR3 DNA: TGTGCCATCAGTAAAAGCGACTCTGGGGCCAACGTCCTGACTTTC. It codes for CAISKSDSGANVLTF.